This T cell receptor beta chain was identified in a study of T cell changes during pregnancy in multiple sclerosis. Measured with immunoSEQ multiplex PCR; TCRdb has only the in-frame clones, and not every one. The data contain 40,000 to 50,000 clones, approximately 94% of them singletons. The V gene end was trimmed by 5 bases and the J gene end by 3 bases; junction bases not matched to a gene: 6. The CDR3 runs 15 residues. Germline V lookup: CDR1 SGHVS, CDR2 FNYEAQ. The sample here was CD8+ T cells from peripheral blood mononuclear cells, taken in the third trimester of pregnancy. This TCR was recovered from a female donor with multiple sclerosis, enrolled in a pregnancy study. This sequence joins TRBV7-6 and TRBJ2-7, with TRBD2 matching over 11 bases. The chain's CDR3 is CASSPGTSGDYEQYF. In DNA form, the CDR3 reads TGTGCCAGCAGCCCCGGGACTAGCGGAGACTACGAGCAGTACTTC. The full variable domain, rest sourced from reference TRBV7-6 and TRBJ2-7, is GAGVSQSPRYKVTKRGQDVALRCDPISGHVSLYWYRQALGQGPEFLTYFNYEAQQDKSGLPNDRFSAERPEGSISTLTIQRTEQRDSAMYRCASSPGTSGDYEQYFGPGTRLTVT.